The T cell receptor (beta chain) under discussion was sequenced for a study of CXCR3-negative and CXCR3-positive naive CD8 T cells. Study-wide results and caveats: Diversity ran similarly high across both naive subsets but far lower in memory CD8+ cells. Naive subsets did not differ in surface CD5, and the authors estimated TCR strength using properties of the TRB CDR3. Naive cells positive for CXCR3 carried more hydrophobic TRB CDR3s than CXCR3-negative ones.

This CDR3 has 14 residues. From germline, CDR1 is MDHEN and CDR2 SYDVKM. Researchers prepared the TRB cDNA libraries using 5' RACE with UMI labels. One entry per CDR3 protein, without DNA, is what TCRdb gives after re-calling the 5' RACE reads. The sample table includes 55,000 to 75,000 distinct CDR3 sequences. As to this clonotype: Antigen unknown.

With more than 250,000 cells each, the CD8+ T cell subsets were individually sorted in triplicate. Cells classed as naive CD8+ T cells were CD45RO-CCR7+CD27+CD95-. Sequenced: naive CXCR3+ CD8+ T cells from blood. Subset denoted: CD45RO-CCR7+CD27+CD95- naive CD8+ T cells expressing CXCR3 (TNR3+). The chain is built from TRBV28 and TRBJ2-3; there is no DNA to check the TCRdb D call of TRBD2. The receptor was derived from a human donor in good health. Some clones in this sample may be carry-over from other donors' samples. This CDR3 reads CASRDPAGSDTQYF.